Sequencing of this T cell receptor (beta chain) was carried out in a study of T-cell memory formation after mild COVID-19. Overall study context: TCR clusters mostly belonged to single donors.

General study results and limits: Memory from before infection featured some responding clones, which suggests cross-reactive memory joined.

The CDR3 runs 14 residues. V was clipped by 2 bases and J by 5 bases, with 12 bases between them. A word on this clonotype: The target antigen is unknown.

Sample barcodes and UMIs were carried by the TCR alpha and TCR beta cDNA libraries that 5'RACE generated with constant-segment primers. MiXCR, run by TCRdb on the 5' RACE reads, gives a single entry per CDR3 protein. The repertoire holds more than 300,000 distinct CDR3 sequences, with around 13% as singletons. The rearrangement links TRBV12-3 or TRBV12-4 to TRBJ2-5; D is perhaps TRBD1 (6 bases). The sequence was obtained from a man aged 18 to 30 who had mild COVID-19 (a few samples of this study predate the infection). Cell type and time point are not known. The sample taken for sequencing was PBMCs or a T cell subset sorted from them (not recorded which). Here the CDR3 reads CASSLRGGRETQYF. The DNA of the CDR3 is TGTGCCAGCAGTTTACGTGGGGGCCGGGAGACCCAGTACTTC.